This T cell receptor beta chain is from a study of blood T cell repertoires in COVID-19. The protocol was immunoSEQ multiplex PCR, while the TCRdb copy is restricted to in-frame clones and leaves out a portion. The sample includes some 50,000 clones, around nine tenths of them seen just once. Germline trimming cut 0 bases from V and 1 base from J; bases unmatched to any gene: 7. The CDR3 extends over 17 amino acids. Germline CDR1 and CDR2: SGHRS and YFSETQ. The sample was peripheral blood. The chain combines TRBV5-1 with TRBJ1-5; 7 nucleotides agree with TRBD1. This TCR derives from a man in his forties with acute or convalescent COVID-19. The CDR3 spells CASSLGTGVGSNQPQHF. The CDR3 nucleotides read TGCGCCAGCAGCTTGGGTACAGGGGTGGGGAGCAATCAGCCCCAGCATTTT.